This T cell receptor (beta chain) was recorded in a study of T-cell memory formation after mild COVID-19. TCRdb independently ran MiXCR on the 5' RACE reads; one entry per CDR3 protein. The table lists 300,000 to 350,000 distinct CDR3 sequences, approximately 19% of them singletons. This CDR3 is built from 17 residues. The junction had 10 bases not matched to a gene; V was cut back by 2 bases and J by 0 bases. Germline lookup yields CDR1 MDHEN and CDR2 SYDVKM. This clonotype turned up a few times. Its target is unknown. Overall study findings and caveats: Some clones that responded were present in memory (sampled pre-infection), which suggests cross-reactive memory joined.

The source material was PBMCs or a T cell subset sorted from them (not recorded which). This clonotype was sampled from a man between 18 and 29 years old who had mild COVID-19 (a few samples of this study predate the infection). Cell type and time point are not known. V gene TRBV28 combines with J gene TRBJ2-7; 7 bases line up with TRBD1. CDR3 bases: TGTGCCAGCAGTTTAGCGGCAGGGGGTGGGAGCTCCTACGAGCAGTACGTC. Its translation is CASSLAAGGGSSYEQYV.